The entry below describes one T cell receptor beta chain. The record originates from a study of T cell changes during pregnancy in multiple sclerosis. Data came from immunoSEQ multiplex PCR; TCRdb stores just in-frame clones and leaves some out. Here the sample spans about 15,000 clones, 80% to 90% being singletons. Germline CDR1 and CDR2: SQVTM and ANQGSEA. Trimming removed 2 bases from V and 8 bases from J; junction bases left unmatched: 8. The CDR3 extends over 13 amino acids. J is TRBJ1-2 and V is TRBV29-1, with 7 bases matching TRBD1. The sample here was CD8+ T cells from peripheral blood mononuclear cells, taken in the first trimester of pregnancy. The receptor was derived from a female donor with multiple sclerosis, enrolled in a pregnancy study. CDR3 sequence: CSVENRGDRGYTF. DNA for the CDR3: TGCAGCGTTGAAAACAGGGGTGACCGGGGCTACACCTTC. The entire variable domain, with the rest obtained from reference TRBV29-1 and TRBJ1-2, is as follows: SAVISQKPSRDICQRGTSLTIQCQVDSQVTMMFWYRQQPGQSLTLIATANQGSEATYESGFVIDKFPISRPNLTFSTLTVSNMSPEDSSIYLCSVENRGDRGYTFGSGTRLTVV.